The 29 T cell receptor beta chains in this list originate from one sample, sequenced in a study of OX40 agonist ivuxolimab in advanced cancers. This table comes from immunoSEQ multiplex PCR, and its TCRdb copy is limited to in-frame clones, with some not included. This table has approximately 60,000 clones, more than 85% appearing once. This sample comprised CD4+ or CD8+ T cells sorted from blood, obtained in a trial of the OX40 agonist ivuxolimab. The receptors derive from an adult with an advanced solid tumor such as melanoma, head and neck, liver or kidney cancer.

The chain carries TRBV9 and TRBJ1-2; D perhaps matches TRBD1 (5 bases). This CDR3 comprises 17 residues. Germline-derived CDR1 and CDR2 are SGDLS and YYNGEE. Trimming stripped 4 bases from V and 3 bases from J, with 22 bases between. The CDR3 DNA reads TGTGCCAGCAGCCTGGGCGGGGGACGGGGAGATGACTATGGCTACACCTTC. It translates to CASSLGGGRGDDYGYTF.

The chain uses TRBV4-2 and TRBJ2-2, with D possibly matching TRBD1 (6 bases). Per germline, CDR1 LGHNA and CDR2 YNFKEQ. V gave up 4 bases and J gave up 0 bases, with 9 bases separating them. The CDR3 length is 15 residues. The CDR3 nucleotides are TGTGCCAGCAGCCCAGGGGTAGCGAACACCGGGGAGCTGTTTTTT. Translation gives CASSPGVANTGELFF.

This chain uses TRBV27 with TRBJ2-3; unclear D gene. The CDR3 runs to 14 residues. Germline V CDR1 and CDR2: MNHEY, SMNVEV (reference sequence). Trimming removed 1 base at V and 4 bases at J, with 9 bases between. The DNA for the CDR3 is TGTGCCAGCAGTTTATTAGGCGGAGCAGATACGCAGTATTTT. It is translated as CASSLLGGADTQYF.

This chain joins TRBV7-8 and TRBJ2-1, with D uncertain. This CDR3 has 12 amino acids. Germline CDR1 reads SGHVS; CDR2 reads FQNEAQ. V was clipped by 1 base and J by 7 bases, with 5 bases between them. CDR3 in amino acids: CASSLVRNEQFF. Here the CDR3 DNA reads TGTGCCAGCAGCTTAGTGAGGAATGAGCAGTTCTTC.

The chain links TRBV4-1 to TRBJ2-1; 10 bases are a match to TRBD2. With 0 bases clipped from V and 0 bases from J, the junction kept 2 bases outside the gene matches. Germline values: CDR1 MGHRA, CDR2 YSYEKL. The CDR3 covers 17 residues. DNA of the CDR3: TGCGCCAGCAGCCAAGAACTAGCGGGAAGCTCCTACAATGAGCAGTTCTTC. It encodes CASSQELAGSSYNEQFF.

This clone appeared a single time. The rearrangement uses TRBV19 and TRBJ2-2; 9 nucleotides line up with TRBD1. The CDR3 sequence is 16 residues long. V trimming: 2 bases; J trimming: 6 bases; junction bases outside the gene matches: 7. The germline gives CDR1 LNHDA, CDR2 SQIVND (reference sequence). The CDR3, as DNA: TGTGCCAGTAGTATACATCCGGGACAGGGTGCCGGGGAGCTGTTTTTT. The encoded protein is CASSIHPGQGAGELFF.

The chain couples TRBV6-5 to TRBJ2-7, with D possibly TRBD2 on 5 matching bases. This CDR3 is 13 amino acids long. The germline CDR1 and CDR2 sequences are MNHEY and SVGAGI. V lost 5 bases and J lost 4, with 12 bases in between. The CDR3 DNA is TGTGCCAGCAGTGAGGGTCACGCGTACGAGCAGTACTTC. Protein sequence: CASSEGHAYEQYF.

The chain carries TRBV5-5 and TRBJ2-1; D not resolved. This CDR3 region has 16 residues. Trimming pared 0 bases from V and 0 bases from J, leaving 10 bases between. Per germline, CDR1 SGHKS and CDR2 YYEKEE (reference sequence). CDR3 sequence (DNA): TGTGCCAGCAGCTTGGGGGGAAGGCCCTCCTACAATGAGCAGTTCTTC. Amino acid sequence: CASSLGGRPSYNEQFF.

This clone was observed a handful of times. The CDR3 nucleotides are TGTGCCAGCAGCTTACTGGGGGGGCTCGATGAAAAACTGTTTTTT. Amino acid sequence: CASSLLGGLDEKLFF. The chain joins TRBV7-6 to TRBJ1-4; weak D call: TRBD1 (6 bases). V gave up 2 bases and J gave up 6 bases, with 13 bases separating them. Germline values: CDR1 SGHVS, CDR2 FNYEAQ. CDR3 length equals 15 residues.

To note about this clone: Other DNA sequences within the sample encode an identical CDR3. CDR3 nucleotides: TGTGCCAGCAGCATTGACGGAGAAGCTTTCTTT. Translated, it gives CASSIDGEAFF. The gene calls are TRBV7-9 and TRBJ1-1; no clear D gene. The germline CDR1 and CDR2 sequences are SEHNR and FQNEAQ (reference sequence). Trimming took off 5 bases at V and 8 bases at J, with 9 bases between the two ends. The CDR3 loop spans 11 amino acids.

The J gene is TRBJ2-7, the V gene TRBV7-9; TRBD2 might be the D (6 bases). Trimming cost V 5 bases and J 3 bases, with 17 bases left between them. The length of the CDR3 is 15 residues. Germline V CDR1 and CDR2: SEHNR, FQNEAQ (reference sequence). The CDR3 DNA reads as TGTGCCAGCAGCCATACGCGGGACCCGGACTACGAGCAGTACTTC. Translation gives CASSHTRDPDYEQYF.

The chain employs TRBV6-4 and TRBJ1-6; 7 bases match TRBD1. The CDR3 consists of 16 residues. J was trimmed by 5 bases and V by 3 bases; bases with no gene match: 7. CDR1 is MRHNA and CDR2 is SNTAGT in the germline V gene. The CDR3: CASSDSPGGHNSPLHF. The CDR3 DNA sequence: TGTGCCAGCAGTGATTCCCCAGGGGGACATAATTCACCCCTCCACTTT.

The chain has TRBV7-2 and TRBJ2-7; 9 positions match TRBD1. The CDR3 consists of 15 residues. Trimming at V came to 5 bases and at J to 3 bases, leaving 8 bases not matched to a gene. Germline V lookup: CDR1 SGHTA, CDR2 FQGNSA. The CDR3 protein is CASSQDETGGYEQYF. In nucleotides, the CDR3 is TGTGCCAGCAGCCAAGATGAGACAGGGGGCTACGAGCAGTACTTC.

This clone was seen only once. V usage is TRBV5-1 and J usage is TRBJ2-5; maybe TRBD1 (6 bases). TRBJ2-7 matches the DNA end more closely, so the J call is doubtful. The CDR3 runs 17 residues. The germline V gene encodes CDR1 SGHRS and CDR2 YFSETQ. The CDR3, as DNA: TGCGCCAGCAGCGTGGCCGTTGGGGGCCCCGACTCCTACGAGCAGTACTTC. Amino acid sequence: CASSVAVGGPDSYEQYF.

CDR3 in DNA: TGTGCCATCAGTGCCTCCGGATCCTACGAGCAGTACTTC. Its protein product is CAISASGSYEQYF. The chain has TRBV10-3 and TRBJ2-7; unclear D gene. The CDR3 has 13 residues. V lost 4 bases and J 1 base, leaving 8 bases between the germline ends. CDR1 is ENHRY and CDR2 is SYGVKD in the germline V gene.

This chain connects TRBV4-3 to TRBJ2-7; D is ambiguous. Per the germline V gene, CDR1 is LGHNA and CDR2 is YSLEER. The CDR3 spans 13 residues. Trimming removed 0 bases at V and 6 bases at J, with 9 bases between. Written as DNA, the CDR3 is TGCGCCAGCAGCCAAGATAAGTGGGGCGAGCAGTACTTC. It translates to CASSQDKWGEQYF.

J is TRBJ2-1 and V is TRBV7-2, with 9 nucleotides matching TRBD2. Looked up from germline, CDR1 is SGHTA and CDR2 is FQGNSA. J lost 4 bases, V lost 2 bases, and 12 bases had no gene match. The CDR3 runs to 18 residues. CDR3 coding DNA: TGTGCCAGCAGCTTATCCCTGGGACTAGCCGGGGCGTACAATGAGCAGTTCTTC. Residues: CASSLSLGLAGAYNEQFF.

A single count supports this clone. CDR3 region: CASSSTTKLAAVTDTQYF. The CDR3 coding sequence is TGTGCCAGCAGCTCCACAACGAAGCTAGCGGCGGTGACAGATACGCAGTATTTT. V gene TRBV7-6 combines with J gene TRBJ2-3; 7 bases map to TRBD2. Germline V gene sequence: CDR1 SGHVS, CDR2 FNYEAQ. The CDR3 totals 18 residues. V was pared by 4 bases and J by 3 bases, with 16 bases of the junction left unmatched.

The gene calls are TRBV27 and TRBJ2-7; D may match TRBD1 or TRBD2 (5 bases each). The CDR3 extends over 14 amino acids. Deletions cut 5 bases from V and 4 bases from J, with 15 bases between. Germline V gives CDR1 MNHEY, CDR2 SMNVEV (reference sequence). CDR3 loop: CASSPSGGGYEQYF. The CDR3 region has the DNA TGTGCCAGCAGTCCTTCTGGTGGGGGATACGAGCAGTACTTC.

Notes on this clone: Within the sample, other DNA sequences also encode this same CDR3. This sequence joins TRBV7-9 and TRBJ2-7; weak D call: TRBD2 (6 bases). With 0 bases removed from V and 2 bases from J, the gap between germline ends came to 8 bases. Germline CDR1 reads SEHNR; CDR2 reads FQNEAQ (reference sequence). The CDR3 runs to 14 residues. The CDR3 loop is CASSLASGPYEQYF. The CDR3 bases are TGTGCCAGCAGCTTAGCCAGCGGGCCCTACGAGCAGTACTTC.

The chain couples TRBV4-1 to TRBJ2-1; 9 bases are shared with TRBD2. CDR1 is MGHRA, CDR2 YSYEKL, per germline. The CDR3 contains 16 residues. V shed 2 bases and J 5 bases; nucleotides not matched to a gene: 7. Here the CDR3 reads CASSQLAGVVDNEQFF. CDR3 DNA: TGCGCCAGCAGCCAATTAGCGGGAGTAGTGGACAATGAGCAGTTCTTC.

The rearrangement uses TRBV6-6 and TRBJ2-7, with D unclear. Trimming left V 2 bases short and J 4 bases short, with 18 bases between. The CDR3 is 16 residues long. Germline V gives CDR1 MNHNY, CDR2 SVGAGI (reference sequence). The CDR3 region has the DNA TGTGCCAGCAGTTACCTGGGCTTGGGCTTATCATACGAGCAGTACTTC. Amino acids: CASSYLGLGLSYEQYF.

The rearrangement joins TRBV10-1 to TRBJ2-1; tentative D call: TRBD2 (5 bases). The CDR3 runs to 15 residues. Between the trimmed V and J ends, which lost 6 bases and 10 bases, there was a span of 22 bases. In germline, CDR1 is WNHNN, CDR2 SYGVQD (reference sequence). DNA for the CDR3: TGCGCCAGCAGCCCCCTAGCTGAGCCGGTGGGGGAGCAGTTCTTC. Its protein is CASSPLAEPVGEQFF.

The chain carries TRBV7-3 and TRBJ2-3; D gene unclear. This CDR3 spans 17 amino acids. Per the germline V gene, CDR1 is SGHTA and CDR2 is FQGTGA. V lost 5 bases and J 0 bases, leaving 18 bases between the germline ends. This chain's CDR3 is CASSVSVNWISTDTQYF. The CDR3, as DNA: TGTGCCAGCAGCGTCAGCGTTAACTGGATTAGCACAGATACGCAGTATTTT.

The chain combines TRBV5-6 with TRBJ2-1; a weak D match, TRBD1 (6 bases). Trimming left V 4 bases short and J 7 bases short, with 12 bases between. This CDR3 spans 13 amino acids. The germline V gene has CDR1 SGHDT and CDR2 YYEEEE. CDR3 DNA sequence: TGTGCCAGCAGCCGTGGACAGTGGAATGAGCAGTTCTTC. Its translation: CASSRGQWNEQFF.

The chain employs TRBV2 and TRBJ1-2; TRBD1 matches at 7 bases. V gave up 5 bases and J gave up 4 bases; unmatched junction bases: 16. The CDR3 runs 17 residues. Germline V gene data show CDR1 as SNHLY and CDR2 as FYNNEI. The CDR3 loop is CASSTTGASGISYGYTF. Written as DNA, the CDR3 is TGTGCCAGCAGTACAACAGGGGCCTCGGGGATCTCCTATGGCTACACCTTC.

This clone is a singleton in its sample. The same CDR3 arises from other DNA sequences in this sample as well. The J gene is TRBJ2-5, the V gene TRBV7-9, with 8 bases matching TRBD1. The ends lost 2 bases at V and 2 bases at J; junction bases unmatched: 4. This CDR3 spans 15 amino acids. Germline CDR1 reads SEHNR; CDR2 reads FQNEAQ (reference sequence). As DNA, the CDR3 is TGTGCCAGCAGCTTACGGACAGGGAGGCAAGAGACCCAGTACTTC. Translated: CASSLRTGRQETQYF.

The genes are TRBV27 and TRBJ1-4; no reliable D call. V was pared by 5 bases and J by 7 bases, with 14 bases between. The CDR3 is 14 residues long. Germline CDR1 and CDR2: MNHEY and SMNVEV (reference sequence). The CDR3 DNA sequence: TGTGCCAGCAGTGTAACCGCATCACCTGAAAAACTGTTTTTT. Amino acid sequence: CASSVTASPEKLFF.

CDR3 DNA: TGCGCCAGCAGTCAATCGCAGGGCAGTAACTATGGCTACACCTTC. It yields the protein CASSQSQGSNYGYTF. The J gene is TRBJ1-2, the V gene TRBV23-1; D perhaps matches TRBD1 (5 bases). TRBV23-1 qualifies as an ORF whose function is uncertain. This CDR3 contains 15 residues. Trimming removed 0 bases at V and 1 base at J, with 9 bases between.